This T cell receptor (beta chain) appears in the sequencing data of a study of blood T cell repertoires in COVID-19. Method: immunoSEQ multiplex PCR; TCRdb's copy keeps in-frame clones and lacks some. Here the sample spans 350,000 to 400,000 clones, around 91% being singletons. The CDR3 has 14 amino acids. V dropped 7 bases and J dropped 2 bases, with 12 bases sitting between them. Germline CDR1 and CDR2: LGHNT and FRNRAP. The sequencing sample was made of PBMCs or T cells enriched from blood (not recorded which). V usage is TRBV12-5 and J usage is TRBJ1-5, with no clear D. This clonotype originated in a man aged 18 to 30 who had recovered from COVID-19. CDR3 bases: TGTGCTAGTGTCTCGATGGGAGGCAATCAGCCCCAGCATTTT. Translating it yields CASVSMGGNQPQHF.